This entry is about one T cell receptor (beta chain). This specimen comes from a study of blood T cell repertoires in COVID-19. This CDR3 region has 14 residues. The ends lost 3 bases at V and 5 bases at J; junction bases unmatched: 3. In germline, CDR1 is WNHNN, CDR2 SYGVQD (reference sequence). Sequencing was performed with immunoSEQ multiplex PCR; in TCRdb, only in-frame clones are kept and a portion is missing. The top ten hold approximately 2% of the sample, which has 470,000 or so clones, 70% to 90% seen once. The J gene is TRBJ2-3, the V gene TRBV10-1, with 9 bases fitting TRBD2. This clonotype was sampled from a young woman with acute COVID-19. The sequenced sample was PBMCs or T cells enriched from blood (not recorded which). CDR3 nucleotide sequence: TGCGCCAGCAGTGAAGGTAGCGGGAGAGATACGCAGTATTTT. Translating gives CASSEGSGRDTQYF.